The 14 T cell receptor beta chains listed next were all sequenced from one sample in a study of cytomegalovirus exposure and HLA in healthy donors. The PCR used 60 Vbeta and 13 Jbeta primers. Some clones are missing from TCRdb's copy, which holds only in-frame ones; the method was immunoSEQ multiplex PCR. Of approximately 110,000 clones in the sample, 81% were seen once. The material sequenced was PBMCs. The receptor source for this set is a woman aged 30 to 39 in good health and CMV-seronegative.

The V call is TRBV5-1, the J call TRBJ2-1; D is possibly TRBD1 (5 bases). The V gene lost 2 bases and the J gene lost 7 bases, with 19 bases spanning the gap. Germline loops: CDR1 SGHRS, CDR2 YFSETQ. The CDR3 runs to 16 residues. The CDR3 sequence is CASSFRGAPGRNEQFF. The CDR3 DNA sequence: TGCGCCAGCAGCTTTAGGGGTGCCCCGGGCAGGAATGAGCAGTTCTTC.

This clone was observed a few times. The rearrangement joins TRBV5-4 to TRBJ1-1, with TRBD1 matching 8 bases. This CDR3 has 15 residues. Per germline, CDR1 SGHNT and CDR2 YYREEE (reference sequence). The V segment lost 2 bases and the J segment 5 bases; nucleotides outside the gene matches: 8. This CDR3 reads CASSFQGADETEAFF. The CDR3 DNA is TGTGCCAGCAGCTTCCAGGGGGCAGATGAGACTGAAGCTTTCTTT. Full variable domain (missing parts from reference TRBV5-4 and TRBJ1-1): ETGVTQSPTHLIKTRGQQVTLRCSSQSGHNTVSWYQQALGQGPQFIFQYYREEENGRGNFPPRFSGLQFPNYSSELNVNALELDDSALYLCASSFQGADETEAFFGQGTRLTVV.

V usage is TRBV27 and J usage is TRBJ1-5; 7 bases agree with TRBD1. This CDR3 has 15 amino acids. J lost 6 bases, V lost 5 bases, and 10 bases had no gene match. Germline V lookup: CDR1 MNHEY, CDR2 SMNVEV (reference sequence). CDR3 sequence: CASSPGTVVGQPQHF. DNA of the CDR3: TGTGCCAGCAGTCCGGGGACAGTAGTAGGTCAGCCCCAGCATTTT.

The chain has TRBV6-1 and TRBJ1-4, with D possibly matching TRBD1 (5 bases). Germline CDR1 MNHNS, CDR2 SASEGT. The germline V and J ends were trimmed by 6 bases and 8 bases, with 19 bases remaining between them. CDR3 length equals 15 residues. The CDR3 DNA follows: TGTGCCAGCAGAGCGATTCAGGGTGCCTGGGAAAAACTGTTTTTT. It translates to CASRAIQGAWEKLFF.

The chain employs TRBV19 and TRBJ1-4; 8 bases line up with TRBD1. Looked up from germline, CDR1 is LNHDA and CDR2 is SQIVND (reference sequence). V gave up 5 bases and J gave up 4 bases; unmatched junction bases: 6. The CDR3 has 15 residues. DNA for the CDR3: TGTGCCAGTAGTGACGGACAGGGCGATAATGAAAAACTGTTTTTT. Translated, it gives CASSDGQGDNEKLFF.

This clone was detected a few times. The chain employs TRBV29-1 and TRBJ2-7; possible D gene TRBD2, 6 bases. Per the germline V gene, CDR1 is SQVTM and CDR2 is ANQGSEA. The CDR3 extends over 17 amino acids. The ends were cut back, 4 bases at V and 4 bases at J, with 26 bases in the middle. CDR3 region: CSVVLREISAGRYEQYF. The CDR3, as DNA: TGCAGCGTTGTTCTCAGAGAGATTTCTGCGGGAAGGTACGAGCAGTACTTC.

A word on this clone: Here the CDR3 omits its conserved ending phenylalanine or tryptophan, so a read error is the likely source. The chain couples TRBV10-3 to TRBJ1-1; a weak D match, TRBD1 (5 bases). The CDR3 is 14 amino acids. Germline assignment: CDR1 ENHRY and CDR2 SYGVKD. Trimming stripped 11 bases from V and 1 base from J, with 17 bases between. CDR3 region: CASTGHQGNTEAFL. CDR3 sequence (DNA): TGTGCCTCAACTGGGCACCAGGGGAACACTGAAGCTTTCCTT.

J is TRBJ2-7 and V is TRBV7-9; 9 bases line up with TRBD1. CDR1 SEHNR and CDR2 FQNEAQ come from the germline V gene (reference sequence). V shed 4 bases and J 3 bases; nucleotides not matched to a gene: 13. The CDR3 consists of 17 residues. The CDR3 reads CASSSRQGGPQRYEQYF. The CDR3 DNA follows: TGTGCCAGCAGCTCAAGACAGGGGGGCCCACAACGCTACGAGCAGTACTTC.

V usage is TRBV28 and J usage is TRBJ2-6; perhaps TRBD2 as D (5 bases). Germline V gene data show CDR1 as MDHEN and CDR2 as SYDVKM. Trimming stripped 4 bases from V and 0 bases from J, with 13 bases between. CDR3 length: 17 residues. CDR3: CASSSHGRGSGANVLTF. The CDR3 coding sequence is TGTGCCAGCAGTTCCCATGGACGGGGCTCTGGGGCCAACGTCCTGACTTTC.

This chain links TRBV4-3 with TRBJ2-3, with 9 bases fitting TRBD1. Germline V gene data show CDR1 as LGHNA and CDR2 as YSLEER. J lost 4 bases, V lost 5 bases, and 7 bases had no gene match. The CDR3 contains 15 residues. CDR3 region: CASSTGTGRADTQYF. CDR3 sequence (DNA): TGCGCCAGCAGCACCGGGACAGGGCGCGCAGATACGCAGTATTTT.

The V and J genes are TRBV18 and TRBJ2-2; D gene unclear. V lost 2 bases, J lost 2 bases, and 12 bases lay in between. The CDR3 covers 16 residues. CDR1 KGHSH and CDR2 LQKENI come from the germline V gene. The CDR3 reads CASSPSSQLNTGELFF. Written as DNA, the CDR3 is TGTGCCAGCTCACCATCATCACAGCTAAACACCGGGGAGCTGTTTTTT.

The genes are TRBV27 and TRBJ2-3; D ambiguous. CDR1 is MNHEY, CDR2 SMNVEV, per germline (reference sequence). The CDR3 has 14 amino acids. Trimming pared 1 base from V and 3 bases from J, leaving 8 bases between. The CDR3: CASSLWATTDTQYF. As DNA, the CDR3 is TGTGCCAGCAGTTTATGGGCTACTACAGATACGCAGTATTTT.

The chain has TRBV4-1 and TRBJ2-1, with 12 bases lining up with TRBD2. CDR1 and CDR2 (germline): MGHRA, YSYEKL. The V and J ends lost 3 bases and 2 bases, in that order; junction bases with no gene match: 5. The CDR3 contains 17 residues. CDR3 amino acids: CASSHTSGRTAYNEQFF. The CDR3 DNA is TGCGCCAGCAGCCACACTAGCGGGAGGACCGCCTACAATGAGCAGTTCTTC.

This clone appeared a single time. The V and J genes are TRBV28 and TRBJ1-2, with no clear D. The V gene's germline CDR1 is MDHEN and CDR2 SYDVKM. CDR3 length equals 13 residues. V was cut by 8 bases and J by 4 bases, with 14 bases left in between. The CDR3 region has the DNA TGTGCCAGCTCCCTGCGGATCGGCTATGGCTACACCTTC. Translation: CASSLRIGYGYTF.